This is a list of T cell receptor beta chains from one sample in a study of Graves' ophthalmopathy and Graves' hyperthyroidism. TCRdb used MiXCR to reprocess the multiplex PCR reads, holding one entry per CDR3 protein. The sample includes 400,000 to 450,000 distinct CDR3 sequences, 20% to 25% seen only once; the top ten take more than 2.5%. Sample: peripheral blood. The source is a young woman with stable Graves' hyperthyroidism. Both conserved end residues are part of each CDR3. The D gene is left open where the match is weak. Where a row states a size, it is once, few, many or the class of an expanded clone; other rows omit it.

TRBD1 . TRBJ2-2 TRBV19 CASRRTGGDTGELFF TGTGCCAGTAGGCGGACAGGGGGCGACACCGGGGAGCTGTTTTTT
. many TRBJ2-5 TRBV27 CASRHRGETQYF TGTGCCAGCAGACATCGGGGAGAGACCCAGTACTTC
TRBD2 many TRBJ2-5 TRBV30 CAWRRQGTSGKETQYF TGTGCCTGGCGTCGCCAGGGGACTAGCGGAAAAGAGACCCAGTACTTC
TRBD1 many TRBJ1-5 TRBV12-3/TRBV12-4 CASARTGSGQPQHF TGTGCCAGCGCCCGGACAGGGTCCGGTCAGCCCCAGCATTTT
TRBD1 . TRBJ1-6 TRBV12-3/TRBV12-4 CASCQGGNSPLHF TGTGCCAGCTGTCAGGGGGGTAATTCACCCCTCCACTTT
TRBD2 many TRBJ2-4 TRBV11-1 CASSLGLAGEGSKNIQYF TGTGCCAGCAGCTTGGGACTAGCGGGAGAGGGATCCAAAAACATTCAGTACTTC
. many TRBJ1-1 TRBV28 CASSITGIGPEAFF TGTGCCAGCAGTATTACAGGGATTGGGCCGGAAGCTTTCTTT
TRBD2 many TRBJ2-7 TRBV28 CASSWLAGGTYEQYF TGTGCCAGCAGTTGGCTAGCGGGAGGAACCTACGAGCAGTACTTC
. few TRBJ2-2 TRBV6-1 CASSRAPNTGELFF TGTGCCAGCAGTCGGGCGCCAAACACCGGGGAGCTGTTTTTT
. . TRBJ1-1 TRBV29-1 CSVYRVNTEAFF TGCAGCGTTTACAGGGTCAACACTGAAGCTTTCTTT
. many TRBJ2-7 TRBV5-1 CASRAAGTYEQYF TGCGCCAGCAGGGCTGCCGGGACCTACGAGCAGTACTTC
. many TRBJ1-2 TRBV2 CASRTDRGNRYTF TGTGCCAGCAGGACTGATAGGGGCAATCGCTACACCTTC
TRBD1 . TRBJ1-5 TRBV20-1 CSADRGRGNQPQHF TGCAGTGCTGACAGGGGTCGGGGCAATCAGCCCCAGCATTTT
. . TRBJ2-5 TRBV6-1 CASSKGGAETQYF TGTGCCAGCAGTAAGGGCGGGGCCGAGACCCAGTACTTC
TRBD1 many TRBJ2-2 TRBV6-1 CASSKLTGVDTGELFF TGTGCCAGCAGTAAACTGACAGGGGTCGACACCGGGGAGCTGTTTTTT
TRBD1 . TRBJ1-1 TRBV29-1 CSVATGGMNTEAFF TGCAGCGTTGCGACAGGGGGCATGAACACTGAAGCTTTCTTT
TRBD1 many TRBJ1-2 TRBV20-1 CSARTPGQRHWGYTF TGCAGTGCTAGAACACCGGGACAGAGGCACTGGGGCTACACCTTC
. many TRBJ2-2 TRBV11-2 CASSFGGGTGELFF TGTGCCAGCAGCTTTGGGGGAGGCACCGGGGAGCTGTTTTTT
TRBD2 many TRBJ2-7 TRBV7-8 CASSSRLAGGPVPYEQYF TGTGCCAGCAGCTCAAGACTAGCGGGAGGGCCCGTTCCTTACGAGCAGTACTTC
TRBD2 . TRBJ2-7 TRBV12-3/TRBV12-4 CASSFGGRGSYEQYF TGTGCCAGCAGTTTCGGCGGGCGGGGGTCCTACGAGCAGTACTTC
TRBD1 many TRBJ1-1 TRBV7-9 CASSGRDRQNTEAFF TGTGCCAGCAGCGGGAGGGACAGGCAGAACACTGAAGCTTTCTTT
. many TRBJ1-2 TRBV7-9 CASTFYGGAGYGYTF TGTGCCAGCACGTTCTACGGGGGCGCGGGTTATGGCTACACCTTC
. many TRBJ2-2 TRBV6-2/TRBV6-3 CASSPFRTGELFF TGTGCCAGCAGCCCTTTCCGCACCGGGGAGCTGTTTTTT
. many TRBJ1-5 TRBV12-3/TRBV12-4 CASSLQNSNQPQHF TGTGCCAGCAGTTTACAGAATAGCAATCAGCCCCAGCATTTT
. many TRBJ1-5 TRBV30 CAWSAARGQPQHF TGTGCCTGGAGTGCGGCGCGCGGGCAGCCCCAGCATTTT